The entry below describes one T cell receptor (beta chain). Its target is unknown. The sample comes from a study of cytomegalovirus exposure and HLA in healthy donors. 60 Vbeta and 13 Jbeta primers were used in PCR. Clones were sequenced by immunoSEQ multiplex PCR, and TCRdb holds only the in-frame ones, with some missing. This sample has some 150,000 clones, with roughly 81% found just once. The study, taken as a whole, reports: In an earlier analysis, productive rearrangement rates for most beta V segments clustered near 87% or 30%. Overall, around 160 TCR beta chains were annotated as cytomegalovirus-associated.

The clonotype comes from a female donor in good health and CMV-seronegative. Sequencing input: PBMCs.

The CDR3 region has the DNA TGTGCCAGCAGCCTAAGGGTTAGCGGGATTGATACGCAGTATTTT. The encoded protein is CASSLRVSGIDTQYF. This chain uses TRBV27 with TRBJ2-3; 8 bases match TRBD2. Germline V gene data show CDR1 as MNHEY and CDR2 as SMNVEV (reference sequence). With 6 bases clipped from V and 6 bases from J, the junction kept 11 bases outside the gene matches. The length of the CDR3 is 15 residues.